This T cell receptor beta chain was captured in a study of blood T cell repertoires in COVID-19. The table came from immunoSEQ multiplex PCR; TCRdb's copy has only in-frame clones and leaves some out. The sample lists roughly 180,000 clones; around 83% were seen once. There are 18 residues in the CDR3. Germline assignment: CDR1 LGHDT and CDR2 YNNKEL (reference sequence). Germline trimming cut 5 bases from V and 7 bases from J; bases unmatched to any gene: 17. The TCR sequence derives from a woman between 45 and 65 years old in a cohort exposed to, infected with or recovered from COVID-19 (not recorded which). Sequencing input: PBMCs or T cells enriched from blood (not recorded which). This chain links TRBV3-1 (or the pseudogene TRBV3-2) with TRBJ2-7; 13 bases map to TRBD2. In DNA form, the CDR3 reads TGTGCCAGCAGCTCCCGACTAGCGGGAGGCCAGGGTCGGGTAGAGCAGTACTTC. Translation gives CASSSRLAGGQGRVEQYF.